These 31 T cell receptor beta chains originate from one sample sequenced in a study of T-cell memory formation after mild COVID-19. TCRdb recomputed calls from the 5' RACE reads with MiXCR, one row per CDR3 protein. The repertoire holds 340,000 or so distinct CDR3 sequences, with over 10% as singletons. Sequencing was done on a sample of PBMCs or a T cell subset sorted from them (not recorded which). Every receptor here comes from a man aged 18 to 35 who had mild COVID-19 (a few samples of this study predate the infection). Cell type and time point are not known.

This clonotype occurred a few times. The chain has TRBV29-1 and TRBJ1-1, with TRBD1 matching 7 bases. Trimming removed 3 bases from V and 3 bases from J; junction bases left unmatched: 7. Germline V gene sequence: CDR1 SQVTM, CDR2 ANQGSEA. The CDR3 runs 14 residues. CDR3 protein: CSVDKLTGHTEAFF. The CDR3 region has the DNA TGCAGCGTTGACAAATTGACAGGGCACACTGAAGCTTTCTTT.

This clonotype was observed a handful of times. The rearrangement links TRBV12-3 or TRBV12-4 to TRBJ2-5; D possibly uses TRBD1 or TRBD2 (6 bases each). V was pared by 4 bases and J by 8 bases, with 14 bases between. CDR3 length: 13 amino acids. The CDR3 nucleotides read TGTGCCAGCAGTTCCCCCCCCGGGGGCACCCAGTACTTC. This sequence encodes CASSSPPGGTQYF.

This clonotype was observed a handful of times. CDR3 residues: CASSRQHGWGGELFF. CDR3 nucleotide sequence: TGCGCCAGCAGCCGTCAACACGGATGGGGCGGGGAGCTGTTTTTT. The chain has TRBV5-1 and TRBJ2-2; no reliable D call. Looked up from germline, CDR1 is SGHRS and CDR2 is YFSETQ. V was cut by 4 bases and J by 7 bases, with 17 bases left in between. The CDR3 loop spans 15 amino acids.

This clonotype was found a few times. This sequence joins TRBV3-1 and TRBJ1-2; D uncertain. Germline V CDR1 and CDR2: LGHDT, YNNKEL (reference sequence). The CDR3 runs to 14 residues. Trimming shortened V by 6 bases and J by 2 bases, and 13 bases separated the two germline ends. CDR3 bases: TGTGCCAGCAGACCTACGGGAGGGAACTATGGCTACACCTTC. This gives the protein CASRPTGGNYGYTF.

This rearrangement joins TRBV4-2 to TRBJ2-1; the match to TRBD2 covers 11 bases. The CDR3 has 19 residues. Germline V CDR1 and CDR2: LGHNA, YNFKEQ. V lost 4 bases, J lost 2 bases, and 13 bases stayed unmatched. Here the CDR3 reads CASSPYGLAGGDTYNEQFF. The CDR3 region has the DNA TGTGCCAGCAGCCCGTATGGGCTAGCGGGGGGTGATACCTACAATGAGCAGTTCTTC.

The V and J genes are TRBV6-8 and TRBJ2-1, with 10 bases identical to TRBD1. This CDR3 is 20 amino acids long. V shed 0 bases, J shed 8 bases, and the junction held 19 bases outside the gene matches. CDR1 MNHGY and CDR2 SAAAGT come from the germline V gene. Here the CDR3 DNA reads TGTGCCAGCAGTTACTCTGAAGACAGGGGGCACCTTGGTCGGTGTCATGAGCAGTTCTTC. This translates into CASSYSEDRGHLGRCHEQFF.

This clonotype has a handful of counts. CDR3 sequence reads: CATRASDRGEAFF. DNA of the CDR3: TGTGCCACCAGAGCCTCGGACAGGGGTGAAGCTTTCTTT. The V call is TRBV24-1, the J call TRBJ1-1, with 9 nucleotides matching TRBD1. CDR3 length: 13 residues. V lost 7 bases to trimming and J lost 7 bases; unmatched junction nucleotides: 6. Per germline, CDR1 KGHDR and CDR2 SFDVKD.

This clonotype was recorded a few times. The CDR3 DNA reads TGTGCCAGCAGCTTAGATGGCTTACAAGAGACCCAGTACTTC. This codes for CASSLDGLQETQYF. The chain is built from TRBV7-9 and TRBJ2-5; D remains unclear. CDR1 is SEHNR and CDR2 is FQNEAQ in the germline V gene (reference sequence). There are 14 residues in the CDR3. The V gene lost 1 base and the J gene lost 2 bases, with 8 bases spanning the gap.

This clonotype was found a few times. This chain uses TRBV3-1 with TRBJ2-7; 7 bases map to TRBD1. Per the germline V gene, CDR1 is LGHDT and CDR2 is YNNKEL (reference sequence). The CDR3 consists of 14 residues. V was pared by 6 bases and J by 2 bases, with 7 bases of the junction left unmatched. Written as DNA, the CDR3 is TGTGCCAGCAGTCACGGGACAGCCCCCTACGAGCAGTACTTC. This gives the protein CASSHGTAPYEQYF.

There are many counts of this clonotype. The chain joins TRBV29-1 to TRBJ1-5; perhaps TRBD1 as D (6 bases). The V gene lost 4 bases and the J gene lost 4 bases, with 14 bases spanning the gap. Germline CDR1 is SQVTM and CDR2 is ANQGSEA. This CDR3 region has 14 residues. Here the CDR3 reads CSVAFGGGNQPQHF. CDR3 DNA: TGCAGCGTTGCGTTCGGAGGGGGGAATCAGCCCCAGCATTTT.

This clonotype occurred a few times. The CDR3 coding sequence is TGTGCCAGCAGTGAACCGCTAAATCAGAGGCAGTTCTTC. Translated, it gives CASSEPLNQRQFF. V gene TRBV2 combines with J gene TRBJ2-1; D gene unclear. The CDR3 consists of 13 residues. Germline CDR1 is SNHLY and CDR2 is FYNNEI. The ends were cut back, 2 bases at V and 12 bases at J, with 14 bases in the middle.

This clonotype has just a few counts. V is TRBV7-8 and J is TRBJ2-5, with a possible D match to TRBD2 (6 bases). This CDR3 contains 16 residues. Germline lookup yields CDR1 SGHVS and CDR2 FQNEAQ. The ends were cut back, 3 bases at V and 2 bases at J, with 16 bases in the middle. CDR3 coding DNA: TGTGCCAGCAGCTTGCTGCGGGACGCAGTTCAAGAGACCCAGTACTTC. Translated: CASSLLRDAVQETQYF.

This clonotype has only a few counts. This chain links TRBV6-5 with TRBJ2-7; tentatively, D is TRBD1 or TRBD2 (5 bases each). CDR1 and CDR2 from the germline V gene are MNHEY and SVGAGI. The CDR3 runs 12 residues. V lost 4 bases and J 8 bases, leaving 12 bases between the germline ends. The CDR3 is CASSSGPGKQYF. The CDR3 nucleotides are TGTGCCAGCAGTTCGGGACCCGGCAAGCAGTACTTC.

This clonotype was picked up a small number of times. The genes are TRBV9 and TRBJ2-2; TRBD2 is a possible D gene (6 bases). This CDR3 region has 16 residues. Germline CDR1 and CDR2: SGDLS and YYNGEE. The V end lost 0 bases, the J end lost 4 bases, and 13 bases lay between the germline ends. The CDR3 region is CASSVVLRGSTGELFF. The CDR3 region has the DNA TGTGCCAGCAGCGTAGTTTTACGGGGGAGCACCGGGGAGCTGTTTTTT.

V gene TRBV9 combines with J gene TRBJ2-3; D perhaps matches TRBD2 (7 bases). V dropped 4 bases and J dropped 4 bases, with 22 bases sitting between them. The germline V gene encodes CDR1 SGDLS and CDR2 YYNGEE. This CDR3 is 17 amino acids long. DNA of the CDR3: TGTGCCAGCAGCCCCTATGAAGGGGGGGGAGTTGCAGATACGCAGTATTTT. Encoded protein: CASSPYEGGGVADTQYF.

A few counts support this clonotype. A junction boundary mismatches the germline segment, possibly from a read error. This rearrangement joins TRBV20-1 to TRBJ2-5, with TRBD2 matching 16 bases. The germline V gene encodes CDR1 DFQATT and CDR2 SNEGSKA (reference sequence). CDR3 size: 13 residues. The CDR3 is CSARRGTSGGEDF. CDR3 sequence (DNA): TGCAGTGCTAGACGTGGGACTAGCGGGGGGGAGGACTTC.

This clonotype came up many times. This sequence joins TRBV7-2 and TRBJ1-6; D not resolved. The CDR3 totals 15 residues. Germline V lookup: CDR1 SGHTA, CDR2 FQGNSA. Between the trimmed V and J ends, which lost 3 bases and 9 bases, there was a span of 15 bases. CDR3 sequence reads: CASSLGSVVVSPLHF. The CDR3 DNA is TGTGCCAGCAGCTTGGGGTCAGTAGTAGTTTCACCCCTCCACTTT. Drawing the rest from reference TRBV7-2 and TRBJ1-6, the complete variable domain is GAGVSQSPSNKVTEKGKDVELRCDPISGHTALYWYRQSLGQGLEFLIYFQGNSAPDKSGLPSDRFSAERTGGSVSTLTIQRTQQEDSAVYLCASSLGSVVVSPLHFGNGTRLTVT.

This clonotype was picked up a small number of times. The chain has TRBV6-2 or TRBV6-3 and TRBJ2-3; TRBD2 matches 13 bases. The CDR3 totals 16 residues. Germline values: CDR1 MNHEY, CDR2 SVGEGT. After removal of 6 bases from V and 8 bases from J, the junction contained 11 bases not matched to a gene. CDR3 loop: CASSQGLAGPLGTQYF. The CDR3 nucleotides are TGTGCCAGCAGCCAGGGACTAGCGGGGCCTTTGGGTACGCAGTATTTT.

The rearrangement uses TRBV7-9 and TRBJ1-2; D ambiguous. The V end was cut by 3 bases, the J end by 3 bases, with 11 bases between. The germline V gene encodes CDR1 SEHNR and CDR2 FQNEAQ (reference sequence). This CDR3 is 14 amino acids long. The CDR3, as DNA: TGTGCCAGCAGCTTGGCAGAGATTGACTATGGCTACACCTTC. This sequence encodes CASSLAEIDYGYTF. Variable domain in full (rest from reference TRBV7-9 and TRBJ1-2): DTGVSQNPRHKITKRGQNVTFRCDPISEHNRLYWYRQTLGQGPEFLTYFQNEAQLEKSRLLSDRFSAERPKGSFSTLEIQRTEQGDSAMYLCASSLAEIDYGYTFGSGTRLTVV.

There are many counts of this clonotype. CDR3 in amino acids: CASTLDIVAHYEQYF. In DNA form, the CDR3 reads TGTGCCAGCACCCTCGACATAGTGGCTCACTACGAGCAGTACTTC. The gene calls are TRBV2 and TRBJ2-7; D ambiguous. There are 15 residues in the CDR3. V gave up 7 bases and J gave up 3 bases, with 19 bases separating them. Germline V gene sequence: CDR1 SNHLY, CDR2 FYNNEI.

The chain links TRBV12-3 or TRBV12-4 to TRBJ2-3; TRBD2 agrees at 12 bases. The CDR3 is 16 amino acids. V was pared by 7 bases and J by 2 bases, with 7 bases of the junction left unmatched. CDR3 DNA: TGTGCCAGCAATTCCAGACTAGCGGGGGTCACAGATACGCAGTATTTT. Protein product: CASNSRLAGVTDTQYF.

Of note for this clonotype: Compared with germline, one end of the junction differs, possibly owing to a read error. Written as DNA, the CDR3 is TGTGCCATCGGTGAAGGGCTAACCGGGGAGCTGTTTTTT. Amino acid sequence: CAIGEGLTGELFF. The chain joins TRBV10-3 to TRBJ2-2; D is uncertain. Per germline, CDR1 ENHRY and CDR2 SYGVKD. The length of the CDR3 is 13 residues.

V is TRBV15 and J is TRBJ2-1, with 8 bases lining up with TRBD2. The germline V gene has CDR1 LNHNV and CDR2 YYDKDF (reference sequence). Unmatched junction bases numbered 5, after V lost 1 base and J lost 6 bases. The CDR3 length is 15 residues. The CDR3: CATSRVPGGINEQFF. The CDR3 nucleotides are TGTGCCACCAGCAGAGTGCCGGGGGGGATCAATGAGCAGTTCTTC.

J is TRBJ1-2 and V is TRBV27, with 8 nucleotides matching TRBD1. The CDR3 has 12 amino acids. V lost 5 bases and J lost 7; bases outside the gene matches: 3. Germline V gives CDR1 MNHEY, CDR2 SMNVEV (reference sequence). In nucleotides, the CDR3 is TGTGCCAGCAGTCTGGACAGGGTTGGCTACACCTTC. As protein: CASSLDRVGYTF.

This clonotype has ten or more counts. The chain combines TRBV7-2 with TRBJ2-7; D is unclear. The germline gives CDR1 SGHTA, CDR2 FQGNSA. There are 12 residues in the CDR3. V lost 1 base and J lost 6, with 7 bases in between. The CDR3 loop is CASSLGFREQYF. CDR3 DNA sequence: TGTGCCAGCAGCTTAGGATTCCGCGAGCAGTACTTC.

This clonotype has at least ten counts. CDR3 region: CASSLKWAANEQFF. The CDR3 DNA is TGTGCCAGCAGTTTGAAGTGGGCGGCGAATGAGCAGTTCTTC. The rearrangement joins TRBV27 to TRBJ2-1; no clear D gene. Looked up from germline, CDR1 is MNHEY and CDR2 is SMNVEV (reference sequence). V was cut by 3 bases and J by 7 bases, with 13 bases left in between. This CDR3 region has 14 residues.

The chain carries TRBV12-3 or TRBV12-4 and TRBJ2-1; 7 bases are shared with TRBD1. The CDR3 sequence is 12 residues long. Trimming removed 8 bases from V and 9 bases from J; junction bases left unmatched: 7. The CDR3 DNA reads TGTGCCAGCCACCGGGACAGTGGTGAGCAGTTCTTC. This codes for CASHRDSGEQFF.

Only a few counts were recorded for this clonotype. The chain recombines TRBV2 with TRBJ1-2, with no clear D. The CDR3 totals 12 residues. The V end was cut by 7 bases, the J end by 4 bases, with 10 bases between. Looked up from germline, CDR1 is SNHLY and CDR2 is FYNNEI. As DNA, the CDR3 is TGTGCCAGCAAAAGGGATATCTATGGCTACACCTTC. It is translated as CASKRDIYGYTF.

This clonotype was seen a handful of times. V usage is TRBV28 and J usage is TRBJ2-6; D is ambiguous. This CDR3 has 19 residues. Germline V gene sequence: CDR1 MDHEN, CDR2 SYDVKM. V lost 1 base, J lost 0 bases, and 16 bases lay in between. The chain's CDR3 is CASSLLSLRILSGANVLTF. CDR3 nucleotide sequence: TGTGCCAGCAGTTTATTAAGCTTGAGGATCCTCTCTGGGGCCAACGTCCTGACTTTC.

This clonotype was observed a handful of times. V gene TRBV13 combines with J gene TRBJ1-5; possibly TRBD1 for D (6 bases). Per the germline V gene, CDR1 is PRHDT and CDR2 is FYEKMQ (reference sequence). The CDR3 contains 16 residues. Trimming took 3 bases from V and 3 from J, leaving 15 bases between them. CDR3 region: CASSLGQGNANQPQHF. CDR3 coding DNA: TGTGCCAGCAGCTTGGGCCAGGGGAATGCCAATCAGCCCCAGCATTTT.

This chain uses TRBV4-1 with TRBJ2-1; 10 positions agree with TRBD2. The CDR3 extends over 16 amino acids. The V gene's germline CDR1 is MGHRA and CDR2 YSYEKL. J was trimmed by 3 bases and V by 4 bases; bases with no gene match: 6. CDR3 DNA sequence: TGCGCCAGCAGCCCAAGCGGGGGGGCCAACTACAATGAGCAGTTCTTC. Translation gives CASSPSGGANYNEQFF.